Below are 23 T cell receptor beta chains sequenced from a single sample in a study of regulatory T cells in long-lasting Graves disease. Time point: newly diagnosed GD, antithyroid drugs for less than 3 months. Extracted PBMC RNA gave rise to the TCR library. Combining iRepertoire HTBI primers with Arm-PCR of CDR3 regions, the authors built TCR beta libraries. Each CDR3 protein is one row after TCRdb ran MiXCR on the multiplex PCR reads. The profile covers some 230,000 distinct CDR3 sequences, with around 17% appearing a single time and roughly a fifth taken by the ten largest. The specimen was peripheral blood mononuclear cells (PBMCs), collected at new diagnosis, from a patient treated with antithyroid drugs. Source of these receptors: a female donor with Graves disease.

This clonotype was seen a few times. V is TRBV6-2 or TRBV6-3 and J is TRBJ1-3; possible D gene TRBD1, 6 bases. The CDR3 totals 14 residues. The ends were cut back, 10 bases at V and 4 bases at J, with 17 bases in the middle. Germline values: CDR1 MNHEY, CDR2 SVGEGT. CDR3 bases: TGTGCCACCAAAGCCGGGACATCAGGAAACACCATATATTTT. Its protein is CATKAGTSGNTIYF.

This clonotype has at least ten counts. V is TRBV10-3 and J is TRBJ2-3; 12 nucleotides agree with TRBD2. The CDR3 consists of 16 residues. Germline CDR1 reads ENHRY; CDR2 reads SYGVKD. Losses at the gene ends were 3 bases for V and 4 bases for J; bases not matched to a gene: 5. The CDR3 region has the DNA TGTGCCATCAGTGAAAAACTAGCGGGAGGCGCAGATACGCAGTATTTT. This gives the protein CAISEKLAGGADTQYF.

Concerning this clonotype itself: A clone one base away is much larger, so this may be a read error. V usage is TRBV4-2 and J usage is TRBJ2-3; TRBD2 matches 8 bases. From germline, CDR1 is LGHNA and CDR2 YNFKEQ. The length of the CDR3 is 17 residues. Unmatched junction bases numbered 13, after V lost 6 bases and J lost 2 bases. The CDR3 region is CASRQSLSGNPTDTQYF. In DNA form, the CDR3 reads TGTGCCAGCAGGCAATCCCTTAGCGGGAACCCCACAGATACGCAGTATTTT.

The V call is TRBV5-7, the J call TRBJ1-4; possible D gene TRBD1, 6 bases. TRBV5-7 is annotated as an ORF whose role is uncertain. Trimming took 0 bases from V and 0 from J, leaving 21 bases between them. CDR3 length equals 20 residues. The CDR3 nucleotides are TGTGCCAGCAGCTTGGCCGTCCGGACAGACAACCCCGCAACTAATGAAAAACTGTTTTTT. It yields the protein CASSLAVRTDNPATNEKLFF.

This clonotype appeared many times. The V gene is TRBV3-1, the J gene TRBJ2-7; TRBD1 is a possible D gene (6 bases). CDR1 and CDR2 from the germline V gene are LGHDT and YNNKEL (reference sequence). V shed 5 bases and J shed 7 bases, with 15 bases lying between them. This CDR3 region has 13 residues. The CDR3 sequence is CASSSGTKGEQYF. CDR3 sequence (DNA): TGTGCCAGCAGCTCCGGGACAAAAGGGGAGCAGTACTTC.

Concerning this clonotype: Given a much more abundant clone one base away, this may be a read error. This chain connects TRBV12-3 or TRBV12-4 to TRBJ2-1, with 7 bases matching TRBD2. V lost 6 bases to trimming and J lost 6 bases; unmatched junction nucleotides: 5. The CDR3 loop spans 13 amino acids. In DNA form, the CDR3 reads TGTGCCAGCAGGAAAGGCGGGAGCAATGAGCAGTTCTTC. Translating gives CASRKGGSNEQFF.

This clonotype showed up many times. The chain uses TRBV2 and TRBJ2-7, with D possibly called TRBD1 or TRBD2 (5 bases each). The CDR3 has 14 amino acids. CDR1 and CDR2 from the germline V gene are SNHLY and FYNNEI. Trimming removed 6 bases from V and 3 bases from J, with 15 bases in between. DNA for the CDR3: TGTGCCAGCAGGGACTCGGGACGGGACTACGAGCAGTACTTC. Amino acid sequence: CASRDSGRDYEQYF.

This clonotype was detected many times. The chain links TRBV6-5 to TRBJ1-4; D not resolved. From germline, CDR1 is MNHEY and CDR2 SVGAGI. The CDR3 is made up of 16 amino acids. V lost 0 bases and J lost 1, with 9 bases in between. As DNA, the CDR3 is TGTGCCAGCAGTTACTCTACTTCCCGAACTAATGAAAAACTGTTTTTT. Translation: CASSYSTSRTNEKLFF.

This clonotype has ten or more counts. J is TRBJ1-2 and V is TRBV28, with D possibly being TRBD1 (5 bases). The V gene's germline CDR1 is MDHEN and CDR2 SYDVKM. V was clipped by 7 bases and J by 2 bases, with 14 bases between them. The CDR3 consists of 14 residues. CDR3: CASIQNGANYGYTF. CDR3 DNA: TGTGCCAGCATACAAAATGGGGCCAACTATGGCTACACCTTC.

This clonotype was detected ten times or more. The rearrangement uses TRBV12-3 or TRBV12-4 and TRBJ2-3; no reliable D call. This CDR3 comprises 14 residues. V was clipped by 6 bases and J by 3 bases, with 13 bases between them. CDR3 in amino acids: CASSIEIVTDTQYF. The CDR3 DNA reads TGTGCCAGCAGCATAGAGATTGTAACAGATACGCAGTATTTT.

This clonotype was counted a few times. Sequence at one end of the junction differs from germline and may be a read error. This chain links TRBV7-7 with TRBJ2-1; 9 bases agree with TRBD1. Germline V gene data show CDR1 as SSHAT and CDR2 as FNYEAQ (reference sequence). The CDR3 is made up of 14 amino acids. Here the CDR3 DNA reads TGTGCTAGCAGTACCGGGACAGGGTTGAATGAGCAGTTCTTC. It translates to CASSTGTGLNEQFF.

This clonotype occurred many times. The V gene is TRBV20-1, the J gene TRBJ2-5; no clear D. The CDR3 covers 12 residues. CDR1 is DFQATT and CDR2 is SNEGSKA in the germline V gene (reference sequence). V dropped 5 bases and J dropped 2 bases, with 9 bases sitting between them. The CDR3 DNA follows: TGCAGTGCTGTAGTTGGGCAAGAGACCCAGTACTTC. Amino acids: CSAVVGQETQYF.

The sample holds many counts of this clonotype. The genes are TRBV5-6 and TRBJ2-5, with unresolved D. Germline V gene lookup returns CDR1 SGHDT and CDR2 YYEEEE. The V and J ends lost 4 bases and 4 bases respectively, with 11 bases between them. CDR3 length: 13 amino acids. As DNA, the CDR3 is TGTGCCAGCAGCCCAGCCGAGAGAGAGACCCAGTACTTC. Protein: CASSPAERETQYF.

V and J are TRBV28 and TRBJ2-7; D is undetermined. In germline, CDR1 is MDHEN, CDR2 SYDVKM. Trimming cost V 5 bases and J 1 base, with 15 bases left between them. The CDR3 is 15 residues long. The CDR3 DNA reads as TGTGCCAGCAGTCTCTTCTCGGACGGTTCCTACGAGCAGTACTTC. It yields the protein CASSLFSDGSYEQYF.

This clonotype has a handful of counts. A read error may produce the germline difference seen at one junction end. This chain connects TRBV4-2 to TRBJ2-2; unclear D gene. The CDR3 runs to 18 residues. Germline-derived CDR1 and CDR2 are LGHNA and YNFKEQ. The DNA for the CDR3 is TGTGCCAGCAGCCAAGATATAATAGTAACGGCGAACACCGAGGAGCTGTTTTTT. Translated, it gives CASSQDIIVTANTEELFF.

At least ten counts were recorded for this clonotype. The CDR3 spells CASRPPRGAAYEQYF. The CDR3 coding sequence is TGTGCCAGCAGGCCCCCCCGGGGGGCCGCCTACGAGCAGTACTTC. The rearrangement joins TRBV6-1 to TRBJ2-7; possible D gene TRBD2, 7 bases. Germline assignment: CDR1 MNHNS and CDR2 SASEGT. Trimming pared 6 bases from V and 2 bases from J, leaving 17 bases between. This CDR3 comprises 15 residues.

With regard to this clonotype: A much larger clone lies one base from this, so it may be a read error. The chain uses TRBV5-4 and TRBJ2-5; D possibly corresponds to TRBD2 (6 bases). Germline V lookup: CDR1 SGHNT, CDR2 YYREEE (reference sequence). This CDR3 has 15 amino acids. The CDR3 is CASSLATRRGEAQYF. DNA for the CDR3: TGTGCCAGCAGCTTGGCCACACGGAGGGGAGAGGCCCAGTACTTC.

The sample holds many counts of this clonotype. V usage is TRBV19 and J usage is TRBJ1-4; D is possibly TRBD1 (5 bases). Germline V gene sequence: CDR1 LNHDA, CDR2 SQIVND (reference sequence). V was cut by 3 bases and J by 3 bases, with 8 bases left in between. There are 14 residues in the CDR3. The CDR3 spells CASSMTAANEKLFF. In DNA form, the CDR3 reads TGTGCCAGTAGTATGACAGCGGCTAATGAAAAACTGTTTTTT.

This clonotype occurred many times. J is TRBJ2-7 and V is TRBV9; 10 nucleotides align to TRBD2. Germline-derived CDR1 and CDR2 are SGDLS and YYNGEE. This CDR3 has 16 amino acids. Trimming took 0 bases from V and 0 from J; bases not matched to a gene: 3. The CDR3 sequence is CASSVGGTSVSYEQYF. Written as DNA, the CDR3 is TGTGCCAGCAGCGTAGGAGGGACTAGCGTCTCCTACGAGCAGTACTTC.

This clonotype was picked up many times. The rearrangement uses TRBV7-2 and TRBJ2-1, with TRBD2 matching over 13 bases. Germline lookup yields CDR1 SGHTA and CDR2 FQGNSA. V shed 5 bases, J shed 0 bases, and the junction held 10 bases outside the gene matches. The CDR3 has 19 residues. The CDR3 sequence is CASSTGRGLAGSSYNEQFF. DNA of the CDR3: TGTGCCAGCAGCACGGGGAGGGGACTAGCGGGGAGCTCCTACAATGAGCAGTTCTTC.

This clonotype was found many times. The chain couples TRBV2 to TRBJ1-5, with D possibly being TRBD1 (6 bases). The CDR3 consists of 14 residues. Trimming pared 8 bases from V and 4 bases from J, leaving 15 bases between. Germline V gene lookup returns CDR1 SNHLY and CDR2 FYNNEI. The CDR3 nucleotides are TGTGCCAGCGCCGATCGGGGGCAGAATCAGCCCCAGCATTTT. Translation gives CASADRGQNQPQHF.

On this clonotype itself: A far larger clone is one nucleotide away, so this likely arose from a read error. This chain uses TRBV12-3 or TRBV12-4 with TRBJ1-6, with 8 bases aligning to TRBD1. With 5 bases clipped from V and 8 bases from J, the junction kept 8 bases outside the gene matches. CDR3 length: 15 amino acids. CDR3 sequence: CASSESAGGYSPLHF. CDR3 sequence (DNA): TGTGCCAGCAGTGAGTCAGCAGGGGGCTATTCACCCCTCCACTTT.

This clonotype was detected only a few times. In DNA, the CDR3 is TGCAGTGCCTCACCCGGGGCAAACATTCAGTACTTC. Translated: CSASPGANIQYF. The chain joins TRBV20-1 to TRBJ2-4; D may match TRBD1 or TRBD2 (5 bases each). The germline V gene has CDR1 DFQATT and CDR2 SNEGSKA (reference sequence). Trimming stripped 6 bases from V and 6 bases from J, with 12 bases between. There are 12 residues in the CDR3.